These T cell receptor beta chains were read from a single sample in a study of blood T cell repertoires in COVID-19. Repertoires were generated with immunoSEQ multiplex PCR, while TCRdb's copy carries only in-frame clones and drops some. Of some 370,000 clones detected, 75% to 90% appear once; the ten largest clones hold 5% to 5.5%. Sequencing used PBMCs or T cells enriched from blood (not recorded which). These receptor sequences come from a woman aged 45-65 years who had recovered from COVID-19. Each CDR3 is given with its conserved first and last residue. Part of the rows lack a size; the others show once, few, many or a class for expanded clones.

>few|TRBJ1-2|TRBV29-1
CSVRTGISDGYTF
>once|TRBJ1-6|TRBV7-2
CASSLTSGVSNSPLHF
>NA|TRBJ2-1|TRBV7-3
CASSRQRRGGYNEQFF
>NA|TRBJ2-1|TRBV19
CASAQNYNEQFF
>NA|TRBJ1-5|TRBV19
CASSRDRLNQPQHF
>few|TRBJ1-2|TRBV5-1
CASSLVGTGGSGYTF
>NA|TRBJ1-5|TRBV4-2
CASSQEPTGDQPQHF
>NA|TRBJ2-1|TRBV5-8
CASSRALAINYNEQFF
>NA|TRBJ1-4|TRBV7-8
CASSLGQGYNEKLFF
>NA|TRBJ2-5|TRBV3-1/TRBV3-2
CASSQQLFQETQYF
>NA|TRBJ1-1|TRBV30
CAWSVGRRVMNTEAFF
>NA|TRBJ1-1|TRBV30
CAWSFRQNTEAFF
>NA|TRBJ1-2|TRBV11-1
CASSHSTGGHGYTF
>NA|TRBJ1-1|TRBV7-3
CASSFSRGVTEAFF
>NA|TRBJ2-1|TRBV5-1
CASSAGTGQFF
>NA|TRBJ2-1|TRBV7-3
CASSFDSGGYNEQFF
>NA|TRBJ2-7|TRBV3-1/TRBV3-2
CASSQAIGGEQYF
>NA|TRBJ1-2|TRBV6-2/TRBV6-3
CASSSTVVLGYTF
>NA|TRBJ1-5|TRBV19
CASSITVSNQPQHF
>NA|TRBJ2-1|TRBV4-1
CASSTYGLAGRNNEQFF
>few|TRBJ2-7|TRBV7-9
CASSLGTGGFNEQYF
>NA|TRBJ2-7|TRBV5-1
CASRIQGASSYEQYF
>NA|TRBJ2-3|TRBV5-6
CASSFRAGGGADTQYF
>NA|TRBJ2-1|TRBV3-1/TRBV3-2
CASSQAGTSGSSEQFF
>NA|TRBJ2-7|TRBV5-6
CASSAGQDEQYF
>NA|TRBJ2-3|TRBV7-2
CASSSQTSGRDTQYF
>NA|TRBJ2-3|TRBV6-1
CASSDIGRGVTDTQYF
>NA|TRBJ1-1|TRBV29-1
CSVGHQNTEAFF
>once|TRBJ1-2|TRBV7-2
CASSTRGGTASYGYTF
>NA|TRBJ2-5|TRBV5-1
CASSFPGQETQYF
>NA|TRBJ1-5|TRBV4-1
CASSQGARQINQPQHF
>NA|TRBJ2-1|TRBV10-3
CAISGGGQGLNEQFF
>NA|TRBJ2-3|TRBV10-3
CAISGGTSADTQYF
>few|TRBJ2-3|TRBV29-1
CSATGLAGADTQYF
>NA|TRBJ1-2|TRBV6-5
CASSTTNYGYTF
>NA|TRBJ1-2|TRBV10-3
CAISLSRVNLTANYGYTF
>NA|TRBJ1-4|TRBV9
CASSPRGQSDEKLFF
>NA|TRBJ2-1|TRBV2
CASSDQGLAGKFF
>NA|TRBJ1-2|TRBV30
CAYTPGQGAYDYGYTF
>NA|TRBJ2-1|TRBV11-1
CASSLNGQGAYNEQFF
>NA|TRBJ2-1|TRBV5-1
CASSSYRGSTNEQFF
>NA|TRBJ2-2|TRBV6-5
CASSYSAGVNTGELFF
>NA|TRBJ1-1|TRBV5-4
CASSPGGVSTEAFF
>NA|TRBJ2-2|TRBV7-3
CASSLSIGDTGELFF
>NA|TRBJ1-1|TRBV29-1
CSVITGWSVTEAFF
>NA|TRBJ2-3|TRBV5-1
CASSPGGTTQYF
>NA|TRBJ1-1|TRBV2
CASSLETGNTEAFF
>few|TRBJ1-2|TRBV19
CASSSLYGYTF
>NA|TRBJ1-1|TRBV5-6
CASSLTLANTEAFF
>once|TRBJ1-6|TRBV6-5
CASNQGSPNSPLHF
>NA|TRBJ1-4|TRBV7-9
CASSSGGEKLFF